Listed below are T cell receptor beta chains from one sample, sequenced in a study of glioma-infiltrating T cells after dendritic cell vaccination. Libraries were prepared by immunoSEQ multiplex PCR; TCRdb keeps only in-frame clonotypes and omits some of them. The data contain some 90,000 clones, about 81% of them singletons. The sequences come from blood, collected after dendritic cell vaccination. The receptors come from a human donor with glioblastoma. CDR3s include the opening cysteine and the closing phenylalanine or tryptophan. Fields, in order: V gene, D gene, J gene, CDR3 length, clone size, CDR3 DNA, CDR3 protein. The D gene is left open where the match is weak. Size is stated for part of the rows, as once, few or many counts, or as a class when the clone is expanded.

V gene: TRBV18; D gene: NA; J gene: TRBJ2-3; CDR3 length: 14; clone size: NA; CDR3 DNA: TGTGCCAGCTCACCACCCGACAGGACAGATACGCAGTATTTT; CDR3 protein: CASSPPDRTDTQYF
V gene: TRBV6-1; D gene: NA; J gene: TRBJ2-1; CDR3 length: 17; clone size: NA; CDR3 DNA: TGTGCCAGCAGTGAACTAAAGGGGTCAAGCTCCTACAATGAGCAGTTCTTC; CDR3 protein: CASSELKGSSSYNEQFF
V gene: TRBV18; D gene: NA; J gene: TRBJ2-2; CDR3 length: 13; clone size: NA; CDR3 DNA: TGTGCCAGCTCACGCGGACTTACCGGGGAGCTGTTTTTT; CDR3 protein: CASSRGLTGELFF
V gene: TRBV7-2; D gene: NA; J gene: TRBJ1-5; CDR3 length: 14; clone size: NA; CDR3 DNA: TGTGCCAGCAGCTTCAGGGGAGAGGCTCAGCCCCAGCATTTT; CDR3 protein: CASSFRGEAQPQHF
V gene: TRBV5-6; D gene: TRBD1; J gene: TRBJ1-3; CDR3 length: 14; clone size: NA; CDR3 DNA: TGTGCCAGCAGCTTGGTTGGGACAGGGAGCACCATATATTTT; CDR3 protein: CASSLVGTGSTIYF
V gene: TRBV18; D gene: TRBD1; J gene: TRBJ2-5; CDR3 length: 13; clone size: NA; CDR3 DNA: TGTGCCAGCTCACCCGCACGGGACAGGACCCAGTACTTC; CDR3 protein: CASSPARDRTQYF
V gene: TRBV28; D gene: NA; J gene: TRBJ1-4; CDR3 length: 12; clone size: NA; CDR3 DNA: TGTGCCAGTAGCTGGGGGGGGGAAAAACTGTTTTTT; CDR3 protein: CASSWGGEKLFF
V gene: TRBV5-1; D gene: NA; J gene: TRBJ1-2; CDR3 length: 13; clone size: NA; CDR3 DNA: TGCGCCAGCAGTTACGACAGGAGTTATGGCTACACCTTC; CDR3 protein: CASSYDRSYGYTF
V gene: TRBV6-5; D gene: TRBD1; J gene: TRBJ2-7; CDR3 length: 15; clone size: NA; CDR3 DNA: TGTGCCAGCAGACCAACCGGGACAGGGGGCGACGAGCAGTACTTC; CDR3 protein: CASRPTGTGGDEQYF
V gene: TRBV6-5; D gene: NA; J gene: TRBJ2-7; CDR3 length: 11; clone size: NA; CDR3 DNA: TGTGCCAGCAGTAACCTACGGGGGCAGTACTTC; CDR3 protein: CASSNLRGQYF
V gene: TRBV18; D gene: TRBD1; J gene: TRBJ2-3; CDR3 length: 15; clone size: NA; CDR3 DNA: TGTGCCAGCTCTCCGGACAGGGCCCTCACAGATACGCAGTATTTT; CDR3 protein: CASSPDRALTDTQYF
V gene: TRBV5-5; D gene: NA; J gene: TRBJ1-2; CDR3 length: 15; clone size: NA; CDR3 DNA: TGTGCCAGCAGCCCAGGACAGCCTTTTGAGTATGGCTACACCTTC; CDR3 protein: CASSPGQPFEYGYTF
V gene: TRBV6-6; D gene: NA; J gene: TRBJ1-2; CDR3 length: 13; clone size: NA; CDR3 DNA: TGTGCCAGCAAAGGTCAGGGCCCCTATGGCTACACCTTC; CDR3 protein: CASKGQGPYGYTF
V gene: TRBV10-3; D gene: TRBD2; J gene: TRBJ2-1; CDR3 length: 14; clone size: NA; CDR3 DNA: TGTGCCATCCTAGCGGGGAGCTCCTACAATGAGCAGTTCTTC; CDR3 protein: CAILAGSSYNEQFF
V gene: TRBV7-9; D gene: TRBD2; J gene: TRBJ2-1; CDR3 length: 15; clone size: NA; CDR3 DNA: TGTGCCAGCAGCCTAAAAGGGACTAGCGGGAGGGCCCAGTTCTTC; CDR3 protein: CASSLKGTSGRAQFF
V gene: TRBV6-1; D gene: TRBD1; J gene: TRBJ2-7; CDR3 length: 15; clone size: NA; CDR3 DNA: TGTGCCAGCAGTGCCCTACAGGGGGTATTGGATGAGCAGTACTTC; CDR3 protein: CASSALQGVLDEQYF
V gene: TRBV12-5; D gene: TRBD1; J gene: TRBJ1-5; CDR3 length: 15; clone size: NA; CDR3 DNA: TGTGCTAGTGGTTCTCGGGGGACAGGGAGTCAGCCCCAGCATTTT; CDR3 protein: CASGSRGTGSQPQHF
V gene: TRBV2; D gene: NA; J gene: TRBJ2-7; CDR3 length: 13; clone size: few; CDR3 DNA: TGTGCCAGCGGAACAGTGTTCTCCTACGAGCAGTACTTC; CDR3 protein: CASGTVFSYEQYF
V gene: TRBV2; D gene: NA; J gene: TRBJ1-5; CDR3 length: 13; clone size: NA; CDR3 DNA: TGTGCCAGCAGCACAGGGTTGAGGCAGCCCCAGCATTTT; CDR3 protein: CASSTGLRQPQHF
V gene: TRBV2; D gene: NA; J gene: TRBJ2-1; CDR3 length: 13; clone size: NA; CDR3 DNA: TGTGCCAGCAGTGACCCGGAGTACAATGAGCAGTTCTTC; CDR3 protein: CASSDPEYNEQFF
V gene: TRBV2; D gene: TRBD1; J gene: TRBJ1-4; CDR3 length: 15; clone size: NA; CDR3 DNA: TGTGCCAGCAGTGAGACAGGGCCCGGCAGGGAAAAACTGTTTTTT; CDR3 protein: CASSETGPGREKLFF
V gene: TRBV4-1; D gene: TRBD2; J gene: TRBJ2-2; CDR3 length: 18; clone size: NA; CDR3 DNA: TGCGCCAGCAGCCCGACCGGGGGGGCGGGAGGCCCGTCCGGGGAGCTGTTTTTT; CDR3 protein: CASSPTGGAGGPSGELFF
V gene: TRBV30; D gene: TRBD2; J gene: TRBJ2-3; CDR3 length: 15; clone size: NA; CDR3 DNA: TGTGCCTGGAGTGCGACTAGCCTTAGCACAGATACGCAGTATTTT; CDR3 protein: CAWSATSLSTDTQYF
V gene: TRBV6-5; D gene: TRBD1; J gene: TRBJ1-6; CDR3 length: 16; clone size: NA; CDR3 DNA: TGTGCCAGCAGTTCCCAGGGGGGCGTACCCCGTTCACCCCTCCACTTT; CDR3 protein: CASSSQGGVPRSPLHF
V gene: TRBV6-5; D gene: TRBD2; J gene: TRBJ2-2; CDR3 length: 15; clone size: NA; CDR3 DNA: TGTGCCAGCAGTACCGGGAGGTCACACACCGGGGAGCTGTTTTTT; CDR3 protein: CASSTGRSHTGELFF
V gene: TRBV5-1; D gene: NA; J gene: TRBJ1-1; CDR3 length: 14; clone size: NA; CDR3 DNA: TGCGCCAGCAGCTTGGGACTTTCAAACACTGAAGCTTTCTTT; CDR3 protein: CASSLGLSNTEAFF
V gene: TRBV2; D gene: NA; J gene: TRBJ1-1; CDR3 length: 13; clone size: NA; CDR3 DNA: TGTGCCAGCAGTGGGCAGTTCAACACTGAAGCTTTCTTT; CDR3 protein: CASSGQFNTEAFF
V gene: TRBV5-1; D gene: TRBD2; J gene: TRBJ2-4; CDR3 length: 17; clone size: NA; CDR3 DNA: TGCGCCAGCAGCCTAGCGGGAGGGCGGCAGGGCAAAAACATTCAGTACTTC; CDR3 protein: CASSLAGGRQGKNIQYF
V gene: TRBV11-2; D gene: TRBD1; J gene: TRBJ2-7; CDR3 length: 19; clone size: NA; CDR3 DNA: TGTGCCAGCAGCTCTCTCATTCGGCGGAGGACAGGAACGTCCTACGAGCAGTACTTC; CDR3 protein: CASSSLIRRRTGTSYEQYF
V gene: TRBV19; D gene: TRBD1; J gene: TRBJ1-5; CDR3 length: 14; clone size: NA; CDR3 DNA: TGTGCCAGTAGCGACAGGGCCTCTAATCAGCCCCAGCATTTT; CDR3 protein: CASSDRASNQPQHF
V gene: TRBV5-8; D gene: NA; J gene: TRBJ1-4; CDR3 length: 13; clone size: NA; CDR3 DNA: TGTGCCAGCAGCTTTCTACTTAATGAAAAACTGTTTTTT; CDR3 protein: CASSFLLNEKLFF
V gene: TRBV6-1; D gene: TRBD1; J gene: TRBJ2-7; CDR3 length: 13; clone size: once; CDR3 DNA: TGTGCCAGCAGCCCAAACAGGGGGCAGGAGCAGTACTTC; CDR3 protein: CASSPNRGQEQYF
V gene: TRBV4-1; D gene: TRBD1; J gene: TRBJ2-2; CDR3 length: 16; clone size: once; CDR3 DNA: TGCGCCAGCAGCCAAAGAGGGGGCCCGAACACCGGGGAGCTGTTTTTT; CDR3 protein: CASSQRGGPNTGELFF
V gene: TRBV28; D gene: TRBD2; J gene: TRBJ2-1; CDR3 length: 13; clone size: NA; CDR3 DNA: TGTGCCAGTAGGATTAGCGGGAACAATGAGCAGTTCTTC; CDR3 protein: CASRISGNNEQFF
V gene: TRBV25-1; D gene: NA; J gene: TRBJ1-1; CDR3 length: 13; clone size: NA; CDR3 DNA: TGTGCCAGCCGGACAGCGTCGAACACTGAAGCTTTCTTT; CDR3 protein: CASRTASNTEAFF
V gene: TRBV21-1; D gene: NA; J gene: TRBJ1-1; CDR3 length: 14; clone size: NA; CDR3 DNA: TGTGCCAGCAGCCCGATCGACCCGGGGACTGAAGCTTTCTTT; CDR3 protein: CASSPIDPGTEAFF
V gene: TRBV2; D gene: NA; J gene: TRBJ1-2; CDR3 length: 11; clone size: few; CDR3 DNA: TGTGCCAGCAGCCCGGACTATGGCTACACCTTC; CDR3 protein: CASSPDYGYTF
V gene: TRBV5-1; D gene: TRBD1; J gene: TRBJ2-2; CDR3 length: 16; clone size: NA; CDR3 DNA: TGCGCCAGCAGCACCGGGACAGGGAGGGACACCGGGGAGCTGTTTTTT; CDR3 protein: CASSTGTGRDTGELFF
V gene: TRBV5-6; D gene: NA; J gene: TRBJ2-1; CDR3 length: 16; clone size: few; CDR3 DNA: TGTGCCAGCAGCCTCCCTCCCCCGAGACAGCACAATGAGCAGTTCTTC; CDR3 protein: CASSLPPPRQHNEQFF